Listed below are T cell receptor beta chains from one sample, sequenced in a study of T cell changes during pregnancy in multiple sclerosis. Libraries were prepared by immunoSEQ multiplex PCR; TCRdb keeps only in-frame clonotypes and omits some of them. The sample has over 45,000 clones, about nine tenths seen once; the top ten hold 9%. The sample in question was CD8+ T cells from peripheral blood mononuclear cells, obtained after pregnancy. The receptors derive from a female donor with multiple sclerosis, enrolled in a pregnancy study. CDR3s include the opening cysteine and the closing phenylalanine or tryptophan.

>TRBV29-1|TRBJ2-7
CSVDGGPSSYEQYF
>TRBV2|TRBJ1-1
CASSLKNRGPNPNTEAFF
>TRBV7-3|TRBJ2-7
CASRAGPSYEQYF
>TRBV4-1|TRBJ2-2
CASSYQGEGTGELFF
>TRBV4-2|TRBJ2-1
CASSQDLYGRVNNEQFF
>TRBV19|TRBJ2-1
CASSVAGGYNEQFF
>TRBV7-9|TRBJ2-7
CASSRGTGLAIEYF
>TRBV2|TRBJ2-1
CATPRAGVQFF
>TRBV19|TRBJ2-7
CASSPTGTGVYEQYF
>TRBV25-1|TRBJ2-1
CASSVPGLAGYNEQFF
>TRBV6-1|TRBJ1-5
CASYQGGLQPQHF
>TRBV4-1|TRBJ1-1
CASSENRGLNTEAFF
>TRBV11-2|TRBJ2-6
CASSFGGGWANVLTF
>TRBV11-2|TRBJ2-3
CASSLISPGQGSTDTQYF
>TRBV7-9|TRBJ2-7
CASSFLQGTYEQYF
>TRBV27|TRBJ1-2
CASSHGQGWDYTF
>TRBV7-9|TRBJ2-7
CASSSTGGAYEQYF
>TRBV7-6|TRBJ2-2
CASTRSSGVTGELFF
>TRBV18|TRBJ1-1
CASSPPRTGGRGTEAFF
>TRBV7-6|TRBJ1-3
CASSLEGPGSGNTIYF
>TRBV29-1|TRBJ2-3
CSVVGQGLASTDTQYF
>TRBV19|TRBJ1-3
CASSSSRNTIYF
>TRBV14|TRBJ2-2
CASSQDWGQSSTGELFF
>TRBV5-1|TRBJ1-6
CASSDRDRTIVAPLHF
>TRBV4-3|TRBJ2-3
CASSRGGGTSPPYTQYF
>TRBV7-9|TRBJ1-4
CASSLASRINEKLFF
>TRBV4-3|TRBJ2-6
CASSAGGDWSGANVLTF